The following is a TCR beta chain sequence with its context. This entry comes from a study of blood T cell repertoires in COVID-19. Authors' analysis steps: Estimation of nucleated cell counts was performed using reference gene primer amplification. The data were produced by immunoSEQ multiplex PCR, yet TCRdb's version contains in-frame clones alone and is incomplete. The V and J calls and clone size come from that table; D and trimming were worked out from the DNA. The table shows 300,000 to 350,000 clones, with roughly 90% occurring only once. Participants, about 18 to 100 years old, spanned approximately 25 US areas. Within the 2 weeks before study entry, each person in the exposed group met a COVID-19 case. This CDR3 has 14 residues. Germline V gives CDR1 GTSNPN, CDR2 SVGIG (reference sequence). The junction had 5 bases not matched to a gene; V was cut back by 0 bases and J by 3 bases.

The gene calls are TRBV30 and TRBJ2-7; 7 positions agree with TRBD2. This TCR derives from a woman aged 30 to 39 who had been exposed to COVID-19. The material sequenced was PBMCs or T cells enriched from blood (not recorded which). The chain's CDR3 is CAWSVGGSYYEQYF. The CDR3 DNA reads TGTGCCTGGAGTGTAGGCGGGAGTTACTACGAGCAGTACTTC.